There are a few counts of the clone carrying this T cell receptor beta chain. Its antigen is undetermined. This specimen belongs to a study of blood T cells in healthy people across ages. Through a sample-barcoded 5' primer and a J-beta primer mix, a second PCR was run for roughly 6 to 11 cycles. TCRdb re-called the 5' RACE reads through MiXCR, storing one row per CDR3 protein. This table has approximately 1.5 million distinct CDR3 sequences, roughly 43% appearing once. Collection of 8.5 to 10 milliliters of peripheral blood was performed for each donor. J gave up 4 bases and V 0 bases, and 6 bases lay outside the gene matches. Germline CDR1 MGHRA, CDR2 YSYEKL. CDR3 length: 15 residues. Study-level points and caveats: Estimates of diversity drawn from one million T cells were considered underestimates. Unknown donor CMV status possibly confounded expanded clonotype changes. Naive T cell percentage showed a strong correlation with the diversity of TCR beta.

This chain links TRBV4-1 with TRBJ2-7; 7 nucleotides align to TRBD2. Sequencing was done on a sample of blood. The clonotype comes from a woman aged 18-35 years in good health. The CDR3 DNA sequence: TGCGCCAGCAGCCAAGAGCTGCGGGAGTTTTACGAGCAGTACTTC. It translates to CASSQELREFYEQYF.